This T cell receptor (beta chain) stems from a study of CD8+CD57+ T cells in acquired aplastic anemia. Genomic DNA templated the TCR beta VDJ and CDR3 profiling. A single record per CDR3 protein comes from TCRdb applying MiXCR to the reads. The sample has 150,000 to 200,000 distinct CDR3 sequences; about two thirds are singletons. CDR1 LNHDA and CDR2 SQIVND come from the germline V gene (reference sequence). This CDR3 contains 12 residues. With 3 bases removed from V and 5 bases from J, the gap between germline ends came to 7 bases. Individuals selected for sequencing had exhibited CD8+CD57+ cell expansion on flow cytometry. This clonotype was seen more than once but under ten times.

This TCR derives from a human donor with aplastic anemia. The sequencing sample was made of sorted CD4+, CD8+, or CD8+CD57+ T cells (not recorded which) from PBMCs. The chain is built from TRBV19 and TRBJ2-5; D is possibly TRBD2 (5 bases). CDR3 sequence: CASSMRRETQYF. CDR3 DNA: TGTGCCAGTAGTATGAGGAGGGAGACCCAGTACTTC.